A selection of T cell receptor beta chains follows, all from one sample in a study of CD8+ T cells in alopecia areata. The repertoire was sequenced with immunoSEQ multiplex PCR; TCRdb's copy has only in-frame clones and lacks some. Among 75,000 to 100,000 clones listed, roughly 47% were seen once. The source material was CD4+ T cells sorted from blood. These receptors were obtained from a human donor with alopecia areata. CDR3s include the opening cysteine and the closing phenylalanine or tryptophan. The D gene is left open where the match is weak. Where a row states a size, it is once, few, many or the class of an expanded clone; other rows omit it.

V	J	D	size	CDR3	DNA
TRBV5-1	TRBJ1-5	NA	NA	CASSLDSNQPQHF	TGCGCCAGCAGCCTAGACAGTAATCAGCCCCAGCATTTT
TRBV4-1	TRBJ1-6	NA	NA	CASRDTYNSPLHF	TGCGCCAGCAGGGACACCTATAATTCACCCCTCCACTTT
TRBV7-9	TRBJ1-2	TRBD1	NA	CATGRGQGPGYTF	TGTGCCACCGGACGCGGACAGGGGCCTGGCTACACCTTC
TRBV28	TRBJ2-7	TRBD2	few	CASKVAGGYEQYF	TGTGCCAGCAAAGTGGCGGGGGGCTACGAGCAGTACTTC
TRBV19	TRBJ1-5	NA	NA	CASSIGPQGYQPQHF	TGTGCCAGTAGTATAGGCCCCCAGGGCTATCAGCCCCAGCATTTT
TRBV7-8	TRBJ1-2	NA	few	CASSPTRTQPYGYTF	TGTGCCAGCAGCCCGACCCGGACGCAACCCTATGGCTACACCTTC
TRBV14	TRBJ2-5	TRBD2	NA	CASSLGGTLQTQYF	TGTGCCAGCAGCCTCGGGGGGACTTTACAGACCCAGTACTTC
TRBV30	TRBJ2-1	NA	NA	CAWSRGGNEQFF	TGTGCCTGGAGTAGGGGGGGTAATGAGCAGTTCTTC
TRBV29-1	TRBJ2-3	NA	few	CSVEGRGPATDTQYF	TGCAGCGTTGAAGGGCGTGGACCAGCCACAGATACGCAGTATTTT
TRBV18	TRBJ2-1	NA	NA	CASSPWQGVEQFF	TGTGCCAGCTCACCTTGGCAGGGTGTTGAGCAGTTCTTC
TRBV5-6	TRBJ2-3	NA	once	CASQPFAADTQYF	TGTGCCAGTCAGCCCTTTGCAGCAGATACGCAGTATTTT
TRBV30	TRBJ2-5	NA	NA	CAWTFGISETQYF	TGTGCCTGGACCTTCGGGATTTCGGAGACCCAGTACTTC
TRBV30	TRBJ1-5	NA	few	CAWSVQGRDQPQHF	TGTGCCTGGAGTGTACAGGGAAGGGACCAGCCCCAGCATTTT
TRBV18	TRBJ1-1	TRBD1	few	CASSRGQGNTEAFF	TGTGCCAGCTCACGGGGACAGGGGAACACTGAAGCTTTCTTT
TRBV30	TRBJ2-7	NA	NA	CAWSTGYEQYF	TGTGCCTGGAGCACAGGGTACGAGCAGTACTTC
TRBV29-1	TRBJ1-1	NA	NA	CSVERGMGGAFF	TGCAGCGTTGAGAGGGGCATGGGAGGAGCTTTCTTT
TRBV29-1	TRBJ2-5	NA	few	CSVGGLQGTQYF	TGCAGCGTGGGGGGCCTCCAGGGGACCCAGTACTTC
TRBV30	TRBJ2-3	NA	NA	CAMPGQPADTQYF	TGTGCCATGCCCGGCCAGCCAGCAGACACGCAGTATTTT
TRBV29-1	TRBJ2-1	TRBD2	few	CSVEDLPSGVKNEQFF	TGCAGCGTTGAAGACCTCCCTAGCGGGGTTAAGAATGAGCAGTTCTTC
TRBV30	TRBJ2-3	TRBD2	few	CACTGLVTTDTQYF	TGTGCCTGCACGGGACTAGTTACTACAGATACGCAGTATTTT
TRBV30	TRBJ2-1	NA	NA	CAWLKGRGWNEQFF	TGTGCCTGGCTTAAAGGCAGGGGTTGGAATGAGCAGTTCTTC
TRBV9	TRBJ2-1	NA	few	CASSVASENEQFF	TGTGCCAGCAGCGTAGCCAGCGAAAATGAGCAGTTCTTC
TRBV4-3	TRBJ2-3	TRBD2	NA	CASSLSGEGDTQYF	TGCGCCAGCAGCCTGAGCGGGGAGGGAGATACGCAGTATTTT
TRBV4-1	TRBJ1-5	NA	NA	CASSRIGGSNQPQHF	TGCGCCAGCAGTAGGATTGGAGGGAGCAATCAGCCCCAGCATTTT
TRBV2	TRBJ2-3	NA	NA	CASSEGQGYTQYF	TGTGCCAGCAGTGAAGGTCAGGGTTATACGCAGTATTTT
TRBV6-5	TRBJ2-3	NA	NA	CASSYRPGPQYF	TGTGCCAGCAGTTACAGGCCGGGACCGCAGTATTTT
TRBV20-1	TRBJ2-7	TRBD1	NA	CSATGVGEQYF	TGCAGTGCAACAGGGGTTGGGGAGCAGTACTTC
TRBV20-1	TRBJ2-1	NA	NA	CSATDSPEQFF	TGCAGTGCGACGGATTCGCCAGAGCAGTTCTTC
TRBV30	TRBJ2-1	TRBD2	NA	CAWCGGPSYNEQFF	TGTGCCTGGTGCGGGGGACCTTCCTACAATGAGCAGTTCTTC
TRBV29-1	TRBJ2-3	TRBD1	few	CSFGQATDTQYF	TGCAGTTTCGGACAGGCCACAGATACGCAGTATTTT
TRBV28	TRBJ1-1	NA	NA	CASRETGENTEAFF	TGTGCCAGCAGGGAGACTGGGGAGAACACTGAAGCTTTCTTT
TRBV23-1	TRBJ1-5	NA	NA	CASPRRGEIQPQHF	TGCGCCAGCCCCCGACGGGGTGAGATTCAGCCCCAGCATTTT
TRBV25-1	TRBJ1-1	NA	NA	CASTSHSREAFF	TGTGCCAGCACCTCACATTCGAGGGAAGCTTTCTTT
TRBV29-1	TRBJ2-4	NA	NA	CSVGQIAKNIQYF	TGCAGCGTAGGGCAGATAGCCAAAAACATTCAGTACTTC
TRBV27	TRBJ2-3	TRBD2	NA	CAWTHTSVRSTDTQYF	TGTGCCTGGACCCACACTAGCGTTCGAAGCACAGATACGCAGTATTTT
TRBV4-3	TRBJ2-1	NA	many	CASSQSPFSYNEQFF	TGCGCCAGCAGCCAATCTCCCTTTTCCTACAATGAGCAGTTCTTC
TRBV30	TRBJ1-5	NA	few	CAWSPPRTEPSLNQPQHF	TGTGCCTGGAGTCCGCCCCGGACAGAACCCTCTTTAAATCAGCCCCAGCATTTT
TRBV7-9	TRBJ2-1	NA	NA	CASSFGGGPLEANEQFF	TGTGCCAGCAGCTTCGGGGGCGGACCTCTTGAAGCGAATGAGCAGTTCTTC
TRBV29-1	TRBJ2-1	TRBD2	few	CSATGTSGRGEQFF	TGCAGCGCCACCGGGACTAGCGGGAGGGGTGAGCAGTTCTTC
TRBV9	TRBJ1-1	NA	NA	CASSVDRDTEAFF	TGTGCCAGCAGCGTAGACAGGGACACTGAAGCTTTCTTT